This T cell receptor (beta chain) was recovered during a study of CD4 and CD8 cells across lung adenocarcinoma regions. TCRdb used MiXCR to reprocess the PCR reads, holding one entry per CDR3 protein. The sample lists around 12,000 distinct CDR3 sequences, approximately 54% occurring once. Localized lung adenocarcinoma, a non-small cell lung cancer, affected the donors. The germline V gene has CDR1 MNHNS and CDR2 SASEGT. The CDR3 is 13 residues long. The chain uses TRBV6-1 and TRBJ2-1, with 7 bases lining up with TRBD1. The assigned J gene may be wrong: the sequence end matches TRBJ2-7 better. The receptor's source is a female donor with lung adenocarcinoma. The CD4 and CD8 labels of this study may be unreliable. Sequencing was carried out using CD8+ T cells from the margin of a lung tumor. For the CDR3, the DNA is TGTGCCAGCAGCGCGACAGGGTCCTACGAGCAGTACTTC. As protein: CASSATGSYEQYF.